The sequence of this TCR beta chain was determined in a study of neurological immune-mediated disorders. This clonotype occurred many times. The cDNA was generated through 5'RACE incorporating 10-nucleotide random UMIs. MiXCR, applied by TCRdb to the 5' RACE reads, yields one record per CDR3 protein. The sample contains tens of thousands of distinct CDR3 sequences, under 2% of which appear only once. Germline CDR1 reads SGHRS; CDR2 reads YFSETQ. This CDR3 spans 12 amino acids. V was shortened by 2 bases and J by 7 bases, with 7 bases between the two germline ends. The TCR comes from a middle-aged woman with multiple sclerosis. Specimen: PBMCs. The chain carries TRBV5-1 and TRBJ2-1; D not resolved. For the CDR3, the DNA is TGCGCCAGCAGCTTCACAGAAAATGAGCAGTTCTTC. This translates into CASSFTENEQFF.